The present T cell receptor (beta chain) was sequenced within a study of blood T cells in healthy people across ages (dated by TCRdb to 2013 to 2016). Regarding the study in general: In model experiments, template switching captured about one uniquely barcoded TCR beta cDNA molecule for every two T cells. Four age groups were formed from the donors: young (average roughly 15 years), middle-aged (approximately 39), aged (62) and long-lived (82). Donors of different ages were randomly distributed across sequencing lanes to avoid experimental bias. To track age-related changes in TCR beta repertoire diversity, the study relied on deep sequencing normalized with unique cDNA molecular identifiers. The study analyzed two additional independent replicas of 1 million unique cDNA reads from the same blood draw for two donors, one aged 18 to 30 and one aged 80 or older. Overall study outcomes, separate from this receptor: The CMV infection status of donors was not known, potentially confounding age-related changes in expanded clonotypes. As age increased, observed TCR beta diversity per million T cells dropped in a roughly linear way, and a significant reduction was already evident by age around 41. Compared with the aged group, the long-lived group had more naive CD4+ T cells, fewer expanded clones and increased TCR diversity, suggesting age selection. Conclusive comparison of naive and antigen-experienced compartments was prevented by the profiling of bulk unsorted PBMCs. There was a strong correlation between observed TCR beta diversity and the percentage of naive T cells measured by flow cytometry. Estimates of total diversity based on one million sequenced T cells were considered lower bounds and underestimates.

A word on this clonotype: What antigen it recognizes has not been identified. Base qualities are not at hand, and no much larger clone is one base apart.

Donors were about 36 systemically healthy Caucasian individuals from Russia aged about 6 to 100 years. Each donor gave ten milliliters of peripheral blood, drawn into EDTA-treated Vacutainer tubes. Ficoll-Paque density-gradient centrifugation was used to isolate PBMCs, with at least 6.5 million per sample. Trizol reagent was used to extract total RNA from the PBMCs, yielding at least 6 micrograms per sample. For every donor, an aliquot of PBMCs went through flow cytometry to measure the percentages of naive CD45RAhigh/CD27high T cells. The germline V gene encodes CDR1 SGHRS and CDR2 YFSETQ. The germline V and J ends show losses of 3 bases and 11 bases respectively, and no gene match explains 18 bases of the junction. The CDR3 runs 16 residues from the cysteine to the phenylalanine. The retained sequence is limited to the CDR3, 48 bases, with the frame set at the first base. Receptors were amplified or captured by 5' RACE. Sequencing used an Illumina HiSeq 2500. A second PCR of about 6 to 12 cycles was run with a J-beta primer mix and a sample-barcoded 5' primer. Each TCR beta cDNA molecule received a unique molecular identifier from a template-switch 5' adaptor carrying 12 random nucleotides. Each sample yielded at least 2.5 million CDR3-containing paired-end reads. All of the RNA was converted into first-strand cDNA using the Mint cDNA synthesis kit, with a TRBC-specific oligonucleotide serving as the primer. All cDNA was treated with uracil-DNA glycosylase and then went through a first 18-cycle PCR with the universal primers M1SS and BC2_uni_R. The study's own analysis went as follows. For normalization, 1 million high-quality reads were randomly selected from each sample, with every read carrying a distinct molecular identifier. Instead of being binned into consensus sequences, reads with shared molecular identifiers were discarded. MiTCR, with a Q25 quality threshold and the strictest error-elimination algorithm, was used for CDR3 identification, clonotype clustering and error correction. A nonparametric unseen species model with Euler transformation was used to estimate lower-bound total TCR beta diversity. The public reads were run again by TCRdb, first through fastp at Q25 and then through MiXCR, and only productive beta chains were kept. Identical CDR3 protein sequences are pooled into one entry, listed with their most common genes and DNA. These V and J calls originate from TCRdb's pipeline instead of the authors' own analysis. For this sample there are hundreds of thousands of distinct CDR3 sequences; more than 45% appear just once. Jointly, the top ten make up approximately 12% of the sample.

The source material was blood. This clonotype was obtained from a woman older than 75 in good health. The chain couples TRBV5-1 to TRBJ2-5, and 8 junction bases match TRBD1. This receptor has the CDR3 CASSSQGAGGTVEQYF. The nucleotide sequence is given as TGCGCCAGCAGCTCCCAAGGTGCAGGGGGCACGGTAGAGCAGTACTTC.